Listed below are T cell receptor beta chains from one sample, sequenced in a study of T cells expressing NK-cell markers. One entry per CDR3 protein, without DNA, is what TCRdb gives after re-calling the 5' RACE reads. This listing includes 300,000 to 500,000 distinct CDR3 sequences. Sequencing input: blood T cells: a sorted CD56 or NKG2C T cell subset, CD4+ or CD8+ T cells, or bulk PBMC T cells (not recorded which). Every receptor here comes from a woman between 45 and 60 years old in good health. Both conserved end residues are part of each CDR3.

>TRBV7-9|TRBJ2-7
CASSFMTSEQYF
>TRBV6-5|TRBJ2-1
CASSYSIGEGEQFF
>TRBV5-1|TRBJ2-1
CASSLVKSASYNEQFF
>TRBV12-3/TRBV12-4|TRBJ1-2
CASSPGQRYGYTF
>TRBV5-1|TRBJ2-1
CASSLRESDNEQFF
>TRBV4-1|TRBJ2-7
CASSHIAVSESYEQYF
>TRBV5-1|TRBJ2-5
CASSLTKQESQYF
>TRBV5-1|TRBJ1-1
CASSSDIGTEAFF
>TRBV10-3|TRBJ1-1
CATTDFLGDTEAFF
>TRBV27|TRBJ2-2
CASSFARGGGRTGELFF
>TRBV15|TRBJ2-3
CATASLSTDTQYF
>TRBV2|TRBJ1-2
CASRAAGFGYTF
>TRBV12-5|TRBJ2-1
CASGLVLHSGRAGVEQFF
>TRBV5-1|TRBJ1-1
CASSFRGPMNTEAFF
>TRBV6-5|TRBJ2-3
CASRSKGVGHTDTQYF
>TRBV29-1|TRBJ2-6
CSVGLAGGGSGANVLTF
>TRBV27|TRBJ2-5
CASSSRLDPTETQYF